This T cell receptor beta chain was sequenced during a study of T cell clonality in common variable immunodeficiency (dated by TCRdb to between 2015 and 2017). Results the study describes overall, beyond this receptor: Even though DNA input was the same, control samples had an average of around 75,000 unique sequences each, compared with about 32,000 in CVID samples. Correlations between repertoire features and clinical complications were limited by patient heterogeneity within the CVID cohort. CVID subjects shared fewer TCRbeta clones with each other than healthy controls did (p < 0.0001). CVID TCRbeta sequences were reported to have fewer deletions and N-nucleotide insertions and to lack highly modified clones with 13 or more V deletions. It was noted by the authors that sequencing of the repertoires of T cell subpopulations would be needed to clarify the cause of the increased clonality in CVID. Compared with healthy controls, CVID subjects showed increased TCRbeta clonality (t-test p = 0.018), a feature most characteristic of about a third of subjects.

The germline V gene specifies SQVTM as CDR1 and ANQGSEA as CDR2. The CDR3 runs 14 amino acids, cysteine and phenylalanine included. The CDR3 was read in part: 33 bases, with the frame set at base 1. Unmatched junction bases come to 4, with V trimmed by 6 bases and J by 0 bases. This clone was recorded many times. The antigen this receptor binds is unknown. Coverage ceases 3 residues before the CDR3 finishes, and the germline J gene fills in the end. Diagnosis of CVID followed standard criteria, namely serum IgG, IgA and/or IgM below the normal range together with specific antibody deficiency. A total of roughly 45 subjects (about 15 female and around 29 male; age range about 8 to 65 years, mean age around 41) were included in the CVID group. Both CVID patients and healthy controls were predominantly of Caucasian heritage. Replacement immunoglobulin therapy had been administered to all CVID subjects for at least one year at the time of study participation. At blood collection, none of the CVID subjects was ill or on immunomodulatory or immunosuppressive medication. Heparinized peripheral whole blood samples of about 5 to 8 ml were obtained from each donor. Genomic DNA from adults with common variable immune deficiency (CVID) and from healthy adult controls was used for sequencing of TCRbeta CDR3 repertoires. To isolate peripheral blood mononuclear cells, diluted blood was subjected to density centrifugation over Hypaque 1077 or Ficoll-Paque. Genomic DNA was extracted from unsorted mononuclear cells by Qiagen column purification or by a centrifugation-based method.

For sequencing input, CVID and control samples contributed equivalent amounts of genomic DNA. For every sample, a 60 bp segment covering the rearranged TCRbeta CDR3 region was amplified and then sequenced. The immunoSEQ assay, a bias-corrected multiplex PCR combined with high-throughput sequencing, was used to amplify TCRbeta. Concerning the study's data processing: Every unique nucleotide sequence was considered a clone and was annotated with V, D and J genes, copy number and frequency. Sequences were labeled productive if in frame, and non-productive if out of frame or containing stop codons. As previously described, Shannon's entropy was used to calculate clonality. The predicted amino acid sequences of productive clones were used to derive the mean CDR3 Kyte-Doolittle hydropathy. Hierarchical clustering of scaled V gene usage was performed with the R hclust function using Manhattan distance and complete linkage. Sharing of clones by CDR3 amino acid sequence was evaluated through resampling of 12 repertoires per group over 100 rounds. The repertoires were screened for approximately 72 published EBV-specific TCRbeta sequences and around 240 published CMV-specific TCRbeta sequences. Analysis left out a couple of CVID samples that produced under 10,000 sequences, so 45 or so CVID repertoires remained. The table comes from immuneACCESS by way of TCRdb, which keeps in-frame sequences with V and J called. Part of the clones is missing from these tables; in studies checked, under half for an unresolved V gene and the rest for unknown reasons. The V and J calls and the clone size are those of that table, but D and trimming were determined from the DNA. The table for this sample lists about 19,000 clones, none of them counted only once. The ten biggest clones cover 20% to 25% of the sample.

The V and J segments used are TRBV29-1 and TRBJ2-3; 9 junctional bases match TRBD1. The origin of this receptor is a human donor with common variable immunodeficiency. The specimen was peripheral blood mononuclear cells. CDR3 bases read: TGCAGCGTGGACAGGGGAAGGAGCACAGATACG. Translated, it reads CSVDRGRSTDT. The whole CDR3 reads CSVDRGRSTDTQYF.